This TCR beta chain was recorded in a study of cytomegalovirus exposure and HLA in healthy donors. Study background: Previous work identified roughly 120 million unique TCR beta sequences from 200 million or so T cells.

The PCR had 60 Vbeta and 13 Jbeta primers. The assay was immunoSEQ multiplex PCR, and TCRdb's table has in-frame clones only and misses some. The table records roughly 110,000 clones, roughly 80% of them present only once. Concerning this clone itself: Its antigen is not known.

Notes on the study in general: A later look showed TCR association rates differing by HLA locus, highest for DRB1 and lowest for HLA-C. TCR beta sequences reportedly predicted the HLA-A and HLA-B alleles of most subjects accurately.

The V gene lost 6 bases and the J gene lost 0 bases, with 24 bases spanning the gap. Per the germline V gene, CDR1 is SNHLY and CDR2 is FYNNEI. The CDR3 extends over 19 amino acids. The source material was PBMCs. The chain links TRBV2 to TRBJ2-4, with D possibly matching TRBD2 (5 bases). This receptor was identified in a woman aged 30 to 39 in good health and CMV-seropositive. The CDR3 reads CASSERVGNSELAKNIQYF. For the CDR3, the DNA is TGTGCCAGCAGCGAAAGGGTTGGGAATAGCGAGCTAGCCAAAAACATTCAGTACTTC.